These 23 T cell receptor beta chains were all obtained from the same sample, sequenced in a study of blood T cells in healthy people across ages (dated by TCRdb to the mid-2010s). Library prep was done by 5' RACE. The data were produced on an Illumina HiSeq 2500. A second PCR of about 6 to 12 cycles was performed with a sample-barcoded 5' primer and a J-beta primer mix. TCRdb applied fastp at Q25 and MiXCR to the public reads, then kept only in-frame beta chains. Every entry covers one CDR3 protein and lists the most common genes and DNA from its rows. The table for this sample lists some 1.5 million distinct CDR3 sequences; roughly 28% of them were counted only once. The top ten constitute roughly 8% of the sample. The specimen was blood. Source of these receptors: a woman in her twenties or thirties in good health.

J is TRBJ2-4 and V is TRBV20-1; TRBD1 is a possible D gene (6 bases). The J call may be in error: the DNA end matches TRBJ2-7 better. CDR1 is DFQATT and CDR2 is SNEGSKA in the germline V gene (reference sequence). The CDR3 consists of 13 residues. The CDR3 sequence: CSARVQGTYEQYF. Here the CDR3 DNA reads TGCAGTGCTAGAGTTCAGGGGACCTACGAGCAGTACTTC.

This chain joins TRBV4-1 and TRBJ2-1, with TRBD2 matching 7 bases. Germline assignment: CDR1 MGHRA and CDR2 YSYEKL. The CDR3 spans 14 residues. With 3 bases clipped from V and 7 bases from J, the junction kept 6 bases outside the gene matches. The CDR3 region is CASSQGGNANEQFF. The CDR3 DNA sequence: TGCGCCAGCAGCCAGGGGGGGAACGCGAATGAGCAGTTCTTC.

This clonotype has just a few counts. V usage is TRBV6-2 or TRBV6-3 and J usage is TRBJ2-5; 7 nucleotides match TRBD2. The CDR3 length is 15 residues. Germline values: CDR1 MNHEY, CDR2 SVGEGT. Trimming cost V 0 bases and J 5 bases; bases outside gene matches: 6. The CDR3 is CASSYSWREHETQYF. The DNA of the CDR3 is TGTGCCAGCAGTTACTCTTGGCGGGAGCACGAGACCCAGTACTTC.

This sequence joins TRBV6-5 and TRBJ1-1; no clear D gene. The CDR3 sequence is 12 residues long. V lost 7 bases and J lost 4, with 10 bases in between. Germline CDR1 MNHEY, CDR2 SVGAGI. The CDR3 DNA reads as TGTGCCAGCAATACGGGGAGCACTGAAGCTTTCTTT. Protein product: CASNTGSTEAFF.

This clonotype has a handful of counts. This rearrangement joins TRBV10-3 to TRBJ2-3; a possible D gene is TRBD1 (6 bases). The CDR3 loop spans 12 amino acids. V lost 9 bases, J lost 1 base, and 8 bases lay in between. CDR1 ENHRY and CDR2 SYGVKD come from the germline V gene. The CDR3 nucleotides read TGTGCCATAAGACAGGGCACAGATACGCAGTATTTT. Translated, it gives CAIRQGTDTQYF.

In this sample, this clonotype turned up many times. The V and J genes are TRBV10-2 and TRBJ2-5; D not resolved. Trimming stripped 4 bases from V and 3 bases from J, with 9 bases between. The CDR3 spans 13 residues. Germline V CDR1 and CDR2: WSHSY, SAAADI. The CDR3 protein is CASSVGIEETQYF. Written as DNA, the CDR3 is TGCGCCAGCAGTGTGGGGATCGAAGAGACCCAGTACTTC.

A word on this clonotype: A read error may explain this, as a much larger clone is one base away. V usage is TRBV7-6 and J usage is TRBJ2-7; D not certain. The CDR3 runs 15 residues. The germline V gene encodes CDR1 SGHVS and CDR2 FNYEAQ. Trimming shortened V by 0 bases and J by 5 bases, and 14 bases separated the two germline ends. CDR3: CASSLAVEGFHEQYF. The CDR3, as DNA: TGTGCCAGCAGCTTAGCGGTAGAAGGGTTCCACGAGCAGTACTTC. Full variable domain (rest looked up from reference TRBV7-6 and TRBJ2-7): GAGVSQSPRYKVTKRGQDVALRCDPISGHVSLYWYRQALGQGPEFLTYFNYEAQQDKSGLPNDRFSAERPEGSISTLTIQRTEQRDSAMYRCASSLAVEGFHEQYFGPGTRLTVT.

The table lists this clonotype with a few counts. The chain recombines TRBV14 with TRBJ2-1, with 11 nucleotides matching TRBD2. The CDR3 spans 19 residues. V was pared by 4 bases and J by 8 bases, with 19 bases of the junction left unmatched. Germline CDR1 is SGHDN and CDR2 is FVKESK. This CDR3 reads CASSPHALAGGQREDEQFF. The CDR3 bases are TGTGCCAGCAGCCCCCACGCGCTAGCGGGGGGCCAGCGGGAAGATGAGCAGTTCTTC.

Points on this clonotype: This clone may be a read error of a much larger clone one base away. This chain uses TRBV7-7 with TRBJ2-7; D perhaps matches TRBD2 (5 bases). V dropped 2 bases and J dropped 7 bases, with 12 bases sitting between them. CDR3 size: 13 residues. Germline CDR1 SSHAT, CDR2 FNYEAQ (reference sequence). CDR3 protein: CASSLLDGDEQYF. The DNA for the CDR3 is TGTGCCAGCAGCTTACTGGACGGGGATGAGCAGTACTTC.

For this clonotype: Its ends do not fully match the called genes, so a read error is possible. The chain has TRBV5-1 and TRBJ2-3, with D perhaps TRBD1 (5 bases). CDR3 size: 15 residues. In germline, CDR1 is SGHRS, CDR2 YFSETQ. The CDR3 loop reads CTSSKQGTDTDTQYF. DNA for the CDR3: TGCACCAGCAGCAAGCAGGGTACCGACACAGATACGCAGTATTTT.

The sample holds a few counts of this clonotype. For the CDR3, the DNA is TGCGCCAGCAGCCCCCAGGAAGGAACACTGAACACTGAAGCTTTCTTT. This translates into CASSPQEGTLNTEAFF. This chain links TRBV5-1 with TRBJ1-1; unclear D gene. V dropped 4 bases and J dropped 0 bases, with 16 bases sitting between them. CDR3 size: 16 residues. CDR1 and CDR2 from the germline V gene are SGHRS and YFSETQ.

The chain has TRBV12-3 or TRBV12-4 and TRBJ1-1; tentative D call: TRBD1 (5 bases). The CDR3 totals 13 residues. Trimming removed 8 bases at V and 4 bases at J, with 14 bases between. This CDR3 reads CASGPWGTTEAFF. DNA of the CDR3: TGTGCCAGCGGACCGTGGGGGACCACTGAAGCTTTCTTT.

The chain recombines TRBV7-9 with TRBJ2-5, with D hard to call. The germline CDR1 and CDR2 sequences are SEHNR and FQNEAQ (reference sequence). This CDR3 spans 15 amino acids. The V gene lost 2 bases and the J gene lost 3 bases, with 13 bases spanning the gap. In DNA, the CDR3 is TGTGCCAGCAGCTTAAATTTGGGCAGCGAAGAGACCCAGTACTTC. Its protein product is CASSLNLGSEETQYF.

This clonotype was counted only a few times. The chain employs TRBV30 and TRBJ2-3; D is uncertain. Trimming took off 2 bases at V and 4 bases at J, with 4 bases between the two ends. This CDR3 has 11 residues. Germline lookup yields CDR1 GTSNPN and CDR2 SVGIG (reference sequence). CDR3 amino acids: CAWSPADTQYF. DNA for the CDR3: TGTGCCTGGAGTCCGGCAGATACGCAGTATTTT.

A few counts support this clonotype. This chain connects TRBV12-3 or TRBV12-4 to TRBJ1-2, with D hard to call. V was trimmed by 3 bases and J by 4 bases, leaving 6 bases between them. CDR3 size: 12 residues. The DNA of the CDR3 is TGTGCCAGCAGTTTTCGCTTCTATGGCTACACCTTC. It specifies CASSFRFYGYTF.

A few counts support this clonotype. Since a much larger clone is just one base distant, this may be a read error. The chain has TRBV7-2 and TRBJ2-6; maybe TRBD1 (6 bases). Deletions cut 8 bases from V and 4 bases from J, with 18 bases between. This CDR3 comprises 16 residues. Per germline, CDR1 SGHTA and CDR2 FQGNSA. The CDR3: CASGASGDRGANVLTF. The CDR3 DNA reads TGTGCCAGCGGCGCCTCAGGGGACCGGGGGGCCAACGTCCTGACTTTC.

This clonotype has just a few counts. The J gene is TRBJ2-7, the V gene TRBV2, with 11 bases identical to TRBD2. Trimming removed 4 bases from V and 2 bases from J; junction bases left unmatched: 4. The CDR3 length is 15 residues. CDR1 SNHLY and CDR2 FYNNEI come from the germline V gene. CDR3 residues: CASSGLLAGAYEQYF. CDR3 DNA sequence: TGTGCCAGCAGTGGGTTACTAGCGGGGGCCTACGAGCAGTACTTC.

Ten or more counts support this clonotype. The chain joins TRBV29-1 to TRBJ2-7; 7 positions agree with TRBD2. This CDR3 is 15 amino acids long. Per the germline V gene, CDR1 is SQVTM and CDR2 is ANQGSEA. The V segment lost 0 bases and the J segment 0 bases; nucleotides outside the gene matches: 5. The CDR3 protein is CSVEEGREDSYEQYF. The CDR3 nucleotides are TGCAGCGTTGAAGAAGGGAGGGAGGACTCCTACGAGCAGTACTTC.

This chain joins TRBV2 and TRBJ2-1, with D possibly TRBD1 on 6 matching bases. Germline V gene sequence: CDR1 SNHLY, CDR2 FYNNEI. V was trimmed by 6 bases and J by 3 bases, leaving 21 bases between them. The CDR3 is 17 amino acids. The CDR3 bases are TGTGCCAGCAGGGATATCCTCCCCAGGGACATCTACAATGAGCAGTTCTTC. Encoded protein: CASRDILPRDIYNEQFF.

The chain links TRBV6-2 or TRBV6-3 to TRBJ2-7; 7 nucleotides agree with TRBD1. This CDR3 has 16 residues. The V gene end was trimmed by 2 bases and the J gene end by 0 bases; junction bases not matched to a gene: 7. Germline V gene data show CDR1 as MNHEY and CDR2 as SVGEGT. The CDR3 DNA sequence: TGTGCCAGCAGTTACGCCCGGGACAGCCGCTCCTACGAGCAGTACTTC. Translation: CASSYARDSRSYEQYF.

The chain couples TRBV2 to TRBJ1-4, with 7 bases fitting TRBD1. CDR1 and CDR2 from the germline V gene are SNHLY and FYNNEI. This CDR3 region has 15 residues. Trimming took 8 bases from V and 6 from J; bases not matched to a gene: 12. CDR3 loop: CASQPDRDLDEKLFF. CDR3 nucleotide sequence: TGTGCCAGCCAACCCGACAGGGACCTCGATGAAAAACTGTTTTTT.

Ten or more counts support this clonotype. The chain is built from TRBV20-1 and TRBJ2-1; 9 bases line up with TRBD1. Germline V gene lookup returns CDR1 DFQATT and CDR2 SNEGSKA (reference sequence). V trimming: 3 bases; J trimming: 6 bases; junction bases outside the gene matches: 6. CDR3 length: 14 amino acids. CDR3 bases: TGCAGTGCTAGCGGCACAGGGGGCTTCAATGAGCAGTTCTTC. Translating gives CSASGTGGFNEQFF.

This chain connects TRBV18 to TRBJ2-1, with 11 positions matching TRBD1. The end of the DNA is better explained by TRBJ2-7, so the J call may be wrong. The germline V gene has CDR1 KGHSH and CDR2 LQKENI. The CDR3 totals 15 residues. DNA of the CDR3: TGTGCCAGCTCACTATCCGGGACAGGGGGGACCGAGCAGTACTTC. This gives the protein CASSLSGTGGTEQYF.